This passage covers 23 T cell receptor beta chains from one sample sequenced in a study of PD-1 blockade in classical Hodgkin lymphoma (dated by TCRdb to the early 2020s). The sample's time point label, decoded: cycle 1 day 1 (C1D1), immediately before nivolumab initiation. Every trial patient had relapsed following autologous stem cell transplantation, and prior brentuximab vedotin exposure was what differed among cohorts A, B and C. Library creation used the immunoSEQ multiplex PCR assay. This immuneACCESS table, as held by TCRdb, lists in-frame sequences with V and J called but not all clones. Of the missing ones, under half trace to an unresolved V gene in checked studies; the others have no known cause. The sample has tens of thousands of clones on record, 65% to 75% of them singletons. Over 20% of the sample goes to the ten largest clones. This specimen consisted of peripheral blood mononuclear cells (PBMCs), obtained at baseline. These receptors came from a human donor with classical Hodgkin lymphoma.

V gene TRBV6-6 combines with J gene TRBJ1-6; D remains unclear. V was shortened by 2 bases and J by 10 bases, with 15 bases between the two germline ends. The CDR3 covers 15 residues. Germline CDR1 MNHNY, CDR2 SVGAGI (reference sequence). Here the CDR3 reads CASSYNGGWYSPLHF. The CDR3 DNA reads TGTGCCAGCAGTTACAACGGCGGGTGGTACTCACCCCTCCACTTT.

The gene calls are TRBV11-1 and TRBJ2-7; no clear D gene. The CDR3 sequence is 13 residues long. Germline CDR1 reads SGHAT; CDR2 reads FQDESV (reference sequence). Trimming removed 1 base from V and 5 bases from J, with 9 bases in between. The CDR3: CASSLGTYNEQYF. CDR3 DNA sequence: TGTGCCAGCAGCTTAGGGACCTACAACGAGCAGTACTTC.

The chain carries TRBV7-2 and TRBJ1-4; the D gene is possibly TRBD1 (5 bases). This CDR3 comprises 15 residues. The V end lost 1 base, the J end lost 4 bases, and 10 bases lay between the germline ends. Per germline, CDR1 SGHTA and CDR2 FQGNSA. The CDR3 spells CASSLGGGVNEKLFF. In nucleotides, the CDR3 is TGTGCCAGCAGCTTAGGTGGGGGGGTTAATGAAAAACTGTTTTTT.

V and J are TRBV11-3 and TRBJ1-2; D remains ambiguous. This CDR3 spans 16 amino acids. Germline V lookup: CDR1 SGHNT, CDR2 YENEEA. Trimming left V 2 bases short and J 4 bases short, with 17 bases between. This CDR3 reads CASSLSRLGKTYGYTF. CDR3 sequence (DNA): TGTGCCAGCAGCTTATCCCGTCTCGGAAAGACCTATGGCTACACCTTC.

The V call is TRBV19, the J call TRBJ2-7, with 7 positions matching TRBD1. The CDR3 contains 14 residues. With 6 bases clipped from V and 4 bases from J, the junction kept 9 bases outside the gene matches. CDR1 LNHDA and CDR2 SQIVND come from the germline V gene (reference sequence). Here the CDR3 DNA reads TGTGCCAGTAGCCCCCGACAGGGCGATTACGAGCAGTACTTC. It translates to CASSPRQGDYEQYF. The variable domain in full, completed from reference TRBV19 and TRBJ2-7, reads DGGITQSPKYLFRKEGQNVTLSCEQNLNHDAMYWYRQDPGQGLRLIYYSQIVNDFQKGDIAEGYSVSREKKESFPLTVTSAQKNPTAFYLCASSPRQGDYEQYFGPGTRLTVT.

This sequence joins TRBV9 and TRBJ2-1; D is undetermined. The CDR3 covers 13 residues. V was cut by 3 bases and J by 9 bases, with 13 bases left in between. Germline lookup yields CDR1 SGDLS and CDR2 YYNGEE. The CDR3 reads CASSATSLGEQFF. The CDR3 region has the DNA TGTGCCAGCAGCGCCACCAGTCTTGGTGAGCAGTTCTTC.

The V call is TRBV28, the J call TRBJ2-7; no reliable D call. The CDR3 sequence is 14 residues long. Per the germline V gene, CDR1 is MDHEN and CDR2 is SYDVKM. V was pared by 4 bases and J by 3 bases, with 13 bases between. Written as DNA, the CDR3 is TGTGCCAGCAGTTCTTTCGGTGGGATCTACGAGCAGTACTTC. Protein sequence: CASSSFGGIYEQYF.

The rearrangement joins TRBV27 to TRBJ1-4; TRBD1 aligns across 9 bases. The V and J ends lost 2 bases and 8 bases, in that order; junction bases with no gene match: 6. CDR1 MNHEY and CDR2 SMNVEV come from the germline V gene (reference sequence). The CDR3 totals 15 residues. DNA of the CDR3: TGTGCCAGCAGTTTAGTTGGGACAGGGTACGAAAAACTGTTTTTT. Its translation: CASSLVGTGYEKLFF.

The chain joins TRBV28 to TRBJ2-7; D not resolved. The CDR3 is 13 amino acids. Looked up from germline, CDR1 is MDHEN and CDR2 is SYDVKM. V lost 5 bases, J lost 0 bases, and 8 bases lay in between. The CDR3 is CASSVADSYEQYF. Here the CDR3 DNA reads TGTGCCAGCAGTGTCGCCGACTCCTACGAGCAGTACTTC.

The chain joins TRBV29-1 to TRBJ1-1; 7 nucleotides line up with TRBD1. The CDR3 has 13 residues. The germline V gene encodes CDR1 SQVTM and CDR2 ANQGSEA. V was clipped by 6 bases and J by 6 bases; unmatched bases: 10. CDR3 coding DNA: TGCAGCGTAACAAAGACAGGGTCCGCTGAAGCTTTCTTT. This translates into CSVTKTGSAEAFF.

V is TRBV11-2 and J is TRBJ1-1, with D maybe TRBD1 (6 bases). Germline V gene sequence: CDR1 SGHAT, CDR2 FQNNGV. The CDR3 contains 16 residues. With 0 bases removed from V and 0 bases from J, the gap between germline ends came to 11 bases. CDR3 in DNA: TGTGCCAGCAGCTTAGAGTGGGGGCAGATGAACACTGAAGCTTTCTTT. Protein sequence: CASSLEWGQMNTEAFF.

This rearrangement joins TRBV27 to TRBJ2-5; 9 bases align to TRBD1. This CDR3 comprises 15 residues. Trimming at V came to 3 bases and at J to 5 bases, leaving 7 bases not matched to a gene. The germline gives CDR1 MNHEY, CDR2 SMNVEV (reference sequence). CDR3 in DNA: TGTGCCAGCAGTTTGGGGACAGGGTTGTGGGAGACCCAGTACTTC. This codes for CASSLGTGLWETQYF.

The gene calls are TRBV7-9 and TRBJ2-7; 8 bases are a match to TRBD1. The ends lost 5 bases at V and 1 base at J; junction bases unmatched: 7. The CDR3 length is 15 residues. Germline loops: CDR1 SEHNR, CDR2 FQNEAQ (reference sequence). The CDR3 nucleotides are TGTGCCAGCAGCCCAGACAGGGGAACTTCCTACGAGCAGTACTTC. Its protein is CASSPDRGTSYEQYF.

CDR3 sequence: CASSLGTGANVLTF. The CDR3 DNA reads TGTGCCAGCAGCTTGGGAACTGGGGCCAACGTCCTGACTTTC. This chain joins TRBV11-2 and TRBJ2-6; D is undetermined. Germline V gene lookup returns CDR1 SGHAT and CDR2 FQNNGV. The CDR3 is made up of 14 amino acids. V was trimmed by 3 bases and J by 2 bases, leaving 5 bases between them.

The V and J genes are TRBV5-1 and TRBJ1-1; weak D call: TRBD1 (5 bases). CDR1 SGHRS and CDR2 YFSETQ come from the germline V gene. There are 15 residues in the CDR3. The V end lost 0 bases, the J end lost 1 base, and 10 bases lay between the germline ends. In nucleotides, the CDR3 is TGCGCCAGCAGCTTGGCGGGGCAGGCGAACACTGAAGCTTTCTTT. It yields the protein CASSLAGQANTEAFF. Full variable domain (outside the CDR3, taken from reference TRBV5-1 and TRBJ1-1): KAGVTQTPRYLIKTRGQQVTLSCSPISGHRSVSWYQQTPGQGLQFLFEYFSETQRNKGNFPGRFSGRQFSNSRSEMNVSTLELGDSALYLCASSLAGQANTEAFFGQGTRLTVV.

This clone showed up just a few times. V and J are TRBV27 and TRBJ2-7, with D possibly being TRBD1 (7 bases). This CDR3 comprises 14 residues. Germline V gives CDR1 MNHEY, CDR2 SMNVEV (reference sequence). V was clipped by 6 bases and J by 1 base, with 13 bases between them. The CDR3 DNA sequence: TGTGCCAGCAGCCGGACAGGACTATCCTACGAGCAGTACTTC. Protein product: CASSRTGLSYEQYF.

V gene TRBV7-2 combines with J gene TRBJ2-4, with D uncertain. The germline V gene encodes CDR1 SGHTA and CDR2 FQGNSA. Trimming took off 5 bases at V and 2 bases at J, with 16 bases between the two ends. The length of the CDR3 is 16 residues. The CDR3 here is CASSTHSTLSKNIQYF. CDR3 sequence (DNA): TGTGCCAGCAGCACACACTCGACCCTGTCCAAAAACATTCAGTACTTC.

The V and J genes are TRBV27 and TRBJ2-7; either TRBD1 or TRBD2 may fit D (6 bases each). The CDR3 length is 14 residues. The germline gives CDR1 MNHEY, CDR2 SMNVEV (reference sequence). V lost 10 bases to trimming and J lost 3 bases, with 19 bases between them. CDR3: CATALGGGGYEQYF. The CDR3 bases are TGTGCCACTGCGTTGGGGGGCGGAGGCTACGAGCAGTACTTC.

In this sample, this clone turned up a few times. V and J are TRBV29-1 and TRBJ1-2, with 7 positions matching TRBD1. This CDR3 region has 15 residues. Germline-derived CDR1 and CDR2 are SQVTM and ANQGSEA. V shed 0 bases, J shed 4 bases, and the junction held 8 bases outside the gene matches. CDR3 nucleotides: TGCAGCGTTGAAGAAGTCCCCGGGACAGCCTATGGCTACACCTTC. This encodes CSVEEVPGTAYGYTF.

This clone has a handful of counts. Other DNA sequences in this specimen translate into the identical CDR3. V and J are TRBV6-5 and TRBJ2-2; 12 bases map to TRBD2. In germline, CDR1 is MNHEY, CDR2 SVGAGI. Trimming took 4 bases from V and 6 from J; bases not matched to a gene: 0. The CDR3 totals 14 residues. CDR3 DNA sequence: TGTGCCAGCAGTTGGACTAGCGGGGCCGGGGAGCTGTTTTTT. Its translation: CASSWTSGAGELFF.

The chain employs TRBV5-1 and TRBJ2-7; D gene uncertain. The CDR3 has 12 amino acids. Trimming pared 3 bases from V and 0 bases from J, leaving 4 bases between. Per the germline V gene, CDR1 is SGHRS and CDR2 is YFSETQ. CDR3 region: CASSSSSYEQYF. The CDR3 DNA is TGCGCCAGCAGCTCGAGCTCCTACGAGCAGTACTTC.

The chain joins TRBV27 to TRBJ2-7; 9 bases map to TRBD1. V shed 8 bases and J 3 bases; nucleotides not matched to a gene: 2. The CDR3 spans 12 residues. The germline gives CDR1 MNHEY, CDR2 SMNVEV (reference sequence). Here the CDR3 reads CASGTGHYEQYF. DNA for the CDR3: TGTGCCAGCGGGACAGGGCACTACGAGCAGTACTTC.

The chain combines TRBV6-6 with TRBJ2-1; possible D gene TRBD2, 5 bases. Per the germline V gene, CDR1 is MNHNY and CDR2 is SVGAGI (reference sequence). The V and J ends lost 2 bases and 5 bases respectively, with 13 bases between them. This CDR3 has 15 amino acids. CDR3 amino acids: CASSYEGYANNEQFF. The CDR3 coding sequence is TGTGCCAGCAGTTACGAGGGATACGCTAACAATGAGCAGTTCTTC.